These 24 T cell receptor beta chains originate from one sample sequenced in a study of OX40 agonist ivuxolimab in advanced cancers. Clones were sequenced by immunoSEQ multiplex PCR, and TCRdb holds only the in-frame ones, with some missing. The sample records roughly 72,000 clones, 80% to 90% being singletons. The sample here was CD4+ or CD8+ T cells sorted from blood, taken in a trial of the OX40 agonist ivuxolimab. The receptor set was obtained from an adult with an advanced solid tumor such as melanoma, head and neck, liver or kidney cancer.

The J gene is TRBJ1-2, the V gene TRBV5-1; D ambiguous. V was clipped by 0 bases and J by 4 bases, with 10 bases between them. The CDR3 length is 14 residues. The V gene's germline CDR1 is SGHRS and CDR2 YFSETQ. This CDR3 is CASSLEAGFYGYTF. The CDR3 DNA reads TGCGCCAGCAGCTTGGAGGCTGGGTTCTATGGCTACACCTTC.

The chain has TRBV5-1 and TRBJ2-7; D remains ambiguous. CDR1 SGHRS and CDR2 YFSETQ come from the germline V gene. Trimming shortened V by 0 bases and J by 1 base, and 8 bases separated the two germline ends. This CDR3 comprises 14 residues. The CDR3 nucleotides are TGCGCCAGCAGCTTGGTTCCGGGTTCCTACGAGCAGTACTTC. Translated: CASSLVPGSYEQYF. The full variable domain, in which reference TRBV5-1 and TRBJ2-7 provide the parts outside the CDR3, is KAGVTQTPRYLIKTRGQQVTLSCSPISGHRSVSWYQQTPGQGLQFLFEYFSETQRNKGNFPGRFSGRQFSNSRSEMNVSTLELGDSALYLCASSLVPGSYEQYFGPGTRLTVT.

The DNA for the CDR3 is TGTGCCAGCAGTTGGGGGAGCTCCGGGGAGCAGTACTTC. It yields the protein CASSWGSSGEQYF. The chain carries TRBV28 and TRBJ2-7; the D gene could be TRBD1 or TRBD2 (5 bases each). CDR1 is MDHEN and CDR2 is SYDVKM in the germline V gene. This CDR3 region has 13 residues. V dropped 4 bases and J dropped 7 bases, with 14 bases sitting between them.

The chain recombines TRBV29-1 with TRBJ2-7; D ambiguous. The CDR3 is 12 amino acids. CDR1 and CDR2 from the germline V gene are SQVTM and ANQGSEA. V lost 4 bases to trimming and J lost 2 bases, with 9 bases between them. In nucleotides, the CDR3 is TGCAGCGTTGTAACAGATACCTACGAGCAGTACTTC. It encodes CSVVTDTYEQYF.

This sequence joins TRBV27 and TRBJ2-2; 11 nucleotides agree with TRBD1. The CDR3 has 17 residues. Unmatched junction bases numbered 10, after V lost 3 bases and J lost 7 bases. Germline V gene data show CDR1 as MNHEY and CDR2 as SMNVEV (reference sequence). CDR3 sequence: CASSLFAVGTGGGELFF. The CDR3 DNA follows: TGTGCCAGCAGTTTGTTCGCGGTGGGGACAGGGGGCGGGGAGCTGTTTTTT.

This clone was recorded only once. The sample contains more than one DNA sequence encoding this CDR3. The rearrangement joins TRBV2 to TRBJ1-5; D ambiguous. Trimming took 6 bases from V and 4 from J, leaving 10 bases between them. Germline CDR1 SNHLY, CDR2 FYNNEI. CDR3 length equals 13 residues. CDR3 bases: TGTGCCAGCAGGGGAGATTCGAATCAGCCCCAGCATTTT. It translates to CASRGDSNQPQHF.

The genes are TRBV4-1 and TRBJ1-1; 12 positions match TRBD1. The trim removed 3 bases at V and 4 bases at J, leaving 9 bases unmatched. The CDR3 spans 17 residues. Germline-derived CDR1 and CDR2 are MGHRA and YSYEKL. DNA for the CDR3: TGCGCCAGCAGCCACCCCTGGGACAGGGGGCTGAGCACTGAAGCTTTCTTT. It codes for CASSHPWDRGLSTEAFF.

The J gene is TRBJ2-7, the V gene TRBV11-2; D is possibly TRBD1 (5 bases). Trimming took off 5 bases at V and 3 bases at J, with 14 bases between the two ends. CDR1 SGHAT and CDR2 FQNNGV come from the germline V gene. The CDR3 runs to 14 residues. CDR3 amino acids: CASSTGASFYEQYF. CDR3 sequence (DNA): TGTGCCAGCAGCACAGGCGCCTCCTTCTACGAGCAGTACTTC.

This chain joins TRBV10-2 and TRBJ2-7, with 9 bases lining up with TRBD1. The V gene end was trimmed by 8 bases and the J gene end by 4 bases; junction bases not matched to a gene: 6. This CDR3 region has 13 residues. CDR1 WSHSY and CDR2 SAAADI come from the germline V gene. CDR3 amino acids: CASSKQGAYEQYF. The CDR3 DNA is TGCGCCAGCTCTAAACAGGGGGCTTACGAGCAGTACTTC.

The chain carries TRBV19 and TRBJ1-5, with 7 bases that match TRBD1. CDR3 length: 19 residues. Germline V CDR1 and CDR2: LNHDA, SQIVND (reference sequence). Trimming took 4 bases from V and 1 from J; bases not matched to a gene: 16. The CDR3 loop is CASSTDDRVGSVSNQPQHF. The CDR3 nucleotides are TGTGCCAGTAGTACAGATGACAGGGTAGGGTCAGTAAGCAATCAGCCCCAGCATTTT.

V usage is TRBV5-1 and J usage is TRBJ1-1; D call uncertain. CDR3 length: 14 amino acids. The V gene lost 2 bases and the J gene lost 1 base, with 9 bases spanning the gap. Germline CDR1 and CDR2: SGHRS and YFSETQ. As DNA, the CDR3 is TGCGCCAGCAGCTTCGACCGGACGAACACTGAAGCTTTCTTT. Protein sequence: CASSFDRTNTEAFF.

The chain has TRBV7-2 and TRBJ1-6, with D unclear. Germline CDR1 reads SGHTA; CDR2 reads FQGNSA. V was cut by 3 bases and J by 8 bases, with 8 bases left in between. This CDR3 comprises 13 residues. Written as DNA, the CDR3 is TGTGCCAGCAGCTTGAACCACTATTCACCCCTCCACTTT. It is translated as CASSLNHYSPLHF.

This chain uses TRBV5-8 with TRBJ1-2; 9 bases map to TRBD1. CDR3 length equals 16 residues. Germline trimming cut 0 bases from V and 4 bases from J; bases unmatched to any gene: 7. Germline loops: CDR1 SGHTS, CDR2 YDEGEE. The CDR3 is CASSLAEGQGFYGYTF. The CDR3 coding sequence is TGTGCCAGCAGCTTGGCCGAGGGACAGGGCTTCTATGGCTACACCTTC.

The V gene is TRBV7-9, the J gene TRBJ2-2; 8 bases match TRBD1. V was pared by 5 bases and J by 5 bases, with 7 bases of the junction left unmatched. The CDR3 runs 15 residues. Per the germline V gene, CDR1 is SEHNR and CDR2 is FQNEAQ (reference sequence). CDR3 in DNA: TGTGCCAGCAGCCCGGGACAGGAAGGTACCGGGGAGCTGTTTTTT. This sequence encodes CASSPGQEGTGELFF.

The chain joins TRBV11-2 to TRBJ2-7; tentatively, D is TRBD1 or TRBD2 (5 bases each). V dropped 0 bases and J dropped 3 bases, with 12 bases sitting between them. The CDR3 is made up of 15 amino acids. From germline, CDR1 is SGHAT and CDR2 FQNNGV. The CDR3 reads CASSLDVGAFYEQYF. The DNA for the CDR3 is TGTGCCAGCAGCTTAGACGTCGGGGCCTTCTACGAGCAGTACTTC.

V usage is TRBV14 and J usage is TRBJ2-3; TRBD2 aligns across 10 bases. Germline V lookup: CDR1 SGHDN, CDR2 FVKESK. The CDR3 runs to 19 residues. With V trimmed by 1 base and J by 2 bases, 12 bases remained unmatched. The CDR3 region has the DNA TGTGCCAGCAGCCAAGGACTAGCGGGCCTCGCTCCGACCACAGATACGCAGTATTTT. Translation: CASSQGLAGLAPTTDTQYF.

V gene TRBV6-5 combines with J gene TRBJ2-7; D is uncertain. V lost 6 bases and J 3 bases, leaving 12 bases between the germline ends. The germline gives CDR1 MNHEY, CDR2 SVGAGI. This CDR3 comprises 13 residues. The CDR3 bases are TGTGCCAGCAGCAGGACGAAAAACTACGAGCAGTACTTC. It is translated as CASSRTKNYEQYF.

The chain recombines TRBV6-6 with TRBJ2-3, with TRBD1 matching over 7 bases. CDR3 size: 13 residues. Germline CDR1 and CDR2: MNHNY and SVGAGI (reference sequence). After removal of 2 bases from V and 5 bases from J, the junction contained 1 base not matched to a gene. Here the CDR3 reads CASSYRQGDTQYF. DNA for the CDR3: TGTGCCAGCAGTTACAGACAGGGAGATACGCAGTATTTT.

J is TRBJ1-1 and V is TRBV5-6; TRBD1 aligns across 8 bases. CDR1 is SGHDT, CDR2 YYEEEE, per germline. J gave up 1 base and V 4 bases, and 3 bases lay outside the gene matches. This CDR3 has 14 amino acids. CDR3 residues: CASSTGQANTEAFF. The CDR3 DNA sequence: TGTGCCAGCAGCACGGGACAGGCGAACACTGAAGCTTTCTTT.

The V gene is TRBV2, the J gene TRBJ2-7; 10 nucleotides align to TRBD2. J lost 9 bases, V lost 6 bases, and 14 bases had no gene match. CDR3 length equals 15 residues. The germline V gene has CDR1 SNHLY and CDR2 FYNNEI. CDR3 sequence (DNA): TGTGCCAGCAGAGACCTAGCGGGGGTCATAGGCGGGCAGTACTTC. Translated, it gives CASRDLAGVIGGQYF.

The CDR3 coding sequence is TGTGCCAGTACCCCGGGACAGCCAAGAGGCTATGGCTACACCTTC. Residues: CASTPGQPRGYGYTF. The chain carries TRBV19 and TRBJ1-2, with 7 bases matching TRBD1. CDR3 length: 15 residues. The ends lost 7 bases at V and 4 bases at J; junction bases unmatched: 12. Per germline, CDR1 LNHDA and CDR2 SQIVND (reference sequence).

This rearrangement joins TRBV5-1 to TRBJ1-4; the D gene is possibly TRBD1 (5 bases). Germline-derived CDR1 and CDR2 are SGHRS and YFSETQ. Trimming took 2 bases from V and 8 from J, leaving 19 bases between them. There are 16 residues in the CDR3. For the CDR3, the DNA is TGCGCCAGCAGCTTAGGCGGGGCCGGTGTGGTGGAAAAACTGTTTTTT. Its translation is CASSLGGAGVVEKLFF.

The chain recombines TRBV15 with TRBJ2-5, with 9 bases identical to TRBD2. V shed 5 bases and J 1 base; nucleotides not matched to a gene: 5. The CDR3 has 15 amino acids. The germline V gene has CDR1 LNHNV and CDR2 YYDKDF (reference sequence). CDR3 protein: CATSAEREAQETQYF. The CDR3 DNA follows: TGTGCCACCAGCGCGGAGCGGGAGGCCCAAGAGACCCAGTACTTC.

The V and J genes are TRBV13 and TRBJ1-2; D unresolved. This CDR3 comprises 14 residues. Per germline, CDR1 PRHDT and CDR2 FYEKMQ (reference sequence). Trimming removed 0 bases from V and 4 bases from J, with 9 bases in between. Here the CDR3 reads CASSLGSGPYGYTF. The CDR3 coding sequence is TGTGCCAGCAGCTTAGGGTCAGGCCCCTATGGCTACACCTTC.